This T cell receptor beta chain came from a study of molecular identifiers for immune sequencing clone quantification. The CDR3 totals 16 residues. CDR1 and CDR2 (germline): LGHNA, YSLEER. Trimming removed 0 bases from V and 0 bases from J; junction bases left unmatched: 0. Libraries of naive CD8 cells were prepared from around 20,000 to 1,000,000 sorted cells using 10%, 30% or 50% RNA. Naive CD8 T cells were FACS-sorted by CD8+CD4-CCR7+CD45RA+ markers. TCRdb reprocessed the PCR reads via MiXCR and lists one record per CDR3 protein. The sample lists a few hundred thousand distinct CDR3 sequences, 20% to 25% occurring once. This clonotype was seen a handful of times. Its antigen is unknown. Study results and caveats: Clones that exceeded 20 RNA copies held over 97% of effector molecules, yet under 1% in naive cells. Among about a million naive cells, as was reported, spiked Jurkat TCR RNA from one cell was detectable.

The sample consisted of naive CD8+ T cells from blood, with Jurkat cell RNA spiked in. Regarding subset: FACS-sorted CD8+CD4-CCR7+CD45RA+ naive T cells. The origin of this receptor is a human donor in good health. Some libraries in this study had Jurkat cell RNA spiked in. The chain links TRBV4-3 to TRBJ2-1; 9 bases align to TRBD2. CDR3 sequence reads: CASSQEAGGSYNEQFF. The CDR3 DNA is TGCGCCAGCAGCCAAGAAGCGGGGGGCTCCTACAATGAGCAGTTCTTC.